This TCR beta chain is drawn from a study of PD-1 blockade in mismatch repair-deficient tumors. Time point denoted: approximately eleven-day in vitro stimulation with candidate neoantigen peptide 4. A roughly ten-day in vitro culture was run per each of roughly 7 reactive peptides. This clone was recorded once. Its antigen is undetermined. Looked up from germline, CDR1 is SGHRS and CDR2 is YFSETQ. The CDR3 loop spans 15 amino acids. V shed 1 base and J 0 bases; nucleotides not matched to a gene: 2. Study-level results: Tumor-resident clones, often absent from pretreatment blood, expanded after pembrolizumab and then contracted.

Generated by immunoSEQ multiplex PCR, the TCRdb table keeps only in-frame clones and is missing some. The sample carries roughly 13,000 clones, around 80% recorded once. The TCR originated in an adult with mismatch repair-deficient cancer. This sequence joins TRBV5-1 and TRBJ2-3, with 7 bases aligning to TRBD2. This specimen consisted of cells cultured in vitro, obtained from a patient treated with pembrolizumab. For the CDR3, the DNA is TGCGCCAGCAGCTTGAGCGGGGATAGCACAGATACGCAGTATTTT. This gives the protein CASSLSGDSTDTQYF.